The next 31 T cell receptor beta chains were all read from a single sample in a study of blood T cell repertoires in COVID-19. Repertoires were generated with immunoSEQ multiplex PCR, while TCRdb's copy carries only in-frame clones and drops some. The sample lists 95,000 to 110,000 clones; around nine tenths were seen once. What was sequenced was peripheral blood. The receptors derive from a woman in her 30s with acute or convalescent COVID-19.

The V and J genes are TRBV6-1 and TRBJ1-4; the D gene is possibly TRBD1 (6 bases). This CDR3 spans 15 amino acids. With 1 base removed from V and 10 bases from J, the gap between germline ends came to 16 bases. Germline-derived CDR1 and CDR2 are MNHNS and SASEGT. The CDR3 DNA follows: TGTGCCAGCAGTGAAGTAGGAGGGGGGGGAGGAAAACTGTTTTTT. It translates to CASSEVGGGGGKLFF.

The chain uses TRBV4-3 and TRBJ1-4; D unclear. Between the trimmed V and J ends, which lost 8 bases and 3 bases, there was a span of 16 bases. Looked up from germline, CDR1 is LGHNA and CDR2 is YSLEER. The CDR3 has 15 amino acids. The CDR3 coding sequence is TGCGCCAGCGCATTTGCGGTAGGAGCTAATGAAAAACTGTTTTTT. Amino acid sequence: CASAFAVGANEKLFF.

J is TRBJ1-3 and V is TRBV19; D gene uncertain. The V end was cut by 3 bases, the J end by 3 bases, with 12 bases between. Germline V gene data show CDR1 as LNHDA and CDR2 as SQIVND (reference sequence). The length of the CDR3 is 15 residues. The CDR3 sequence is CASSIFGVDGNTIYF. The CDR3 bases are TGTGCCAGTAGTATCTTCGGGGTGGATGGAAACACCATATATTTT.

The genes are TRBV7-2 and TRBJ2-3; 10 bases align to TRBD2. This CDR3 is built from 17 residues. Germline loops: CDR1 SGHTA, CDR2 FQGNSA. The V and J ends lost 1 base and 4 bases, in that order; junction bases with no gene match: 8. CDR3 DNA sequence: TGTGCCAGCAGCTTAGGGGTGAGCGGGGGGGCCCCAGATACGCAGTATTTT. This codes for CASSLGVSGGAPDTQYF.

The gene calls are TRBV7-2 and TRBJ2-6; TRBD2 is a possible D gene (6 bases). Germline values: CDR1 SGHTA, CDR2 FQGNSA. Trimming left V 5 bases short and J 3 bases short, with 11 bases between. This CDR3 comprises 15 residues. CDR3 in amino acids: CASSAPGVGANVLTF. The DNA of the CDR3 is TGTGCCAGCAGCGCTCCGGGGGTTGGGGCCAACGTCCTGACTTTC.

The CDR3 loop reads CASSRAGRADYGYTF. As DNA, the CDR3 is TGTGCCAGCAGCCGGGCCGGCAGGGCAGACTATGGCTACACCTTC. The chain has TRBV5-6 and TRBJ1-2; possible D gene TRBD1, 5 bases. Trimming took 4 bases from V and 3 from J, leaving 16 bases between them. Germline V gene data show CDR1 as SGHDT and CDR2 as YYEEEE. The CDR3 runs 15 residues.

The rearrangement uses TRBV3-1 (or the pseudogene TRBV3-2) and TRBJ2-1; TRBD2 is a possible D gene (6 bases). Germline V gene data show CDR1 as LGHDT and CDR2 as YNNKEL (reference sequence). The CDR3 is made up of 16 amino acids. V lost 0 bases to trimming and J lost 2 bases, with 11 bases between them. The CDR3 is CASSQDPGGTYNEQFF. The CDR3 DNA sequence: TGTGCCAGCAGCCAAGATCCCGGGGGAACCTACAATGAGCAGTTCTTC.

The J gene is TRBJ1-6, the V gene TRBV10-2, with 10 nucleotides matching TRBD1. V gave up 0 bases and J gave up 10 bases; unmatched junction bases: 6. This CDR3 has 16 amino acids. Germline V gene data show CDR1 as WSHSY and CDR2 as SAAADI. The CDR3 DNA reads TGCGCCAGCAGTGAGTCGGGACAGGGGAGGGGCTCACCCCTCCACTTT. Translating gives CASSESGQGRGSPLHF.

V gene TRBV18 combines with J gene TRBJ1-2; TRBD1 agrees at 7 bases. Germline V CDR1 and CDR2: KGHSH, LQKENI. Unmatched junction bases numbered 3, after V lost 1 base and J lost 4 bases. This CDR3 spans 14 amino acids. In DNA form, the CDR3 reads TGTGCCAGCTCACCACAAGGGACAGCCTATGGCTACACCTTC. Amino acids: CASSPQGTAYGYTF.

This chain joins TRBV24-1 and TRBJ1-1; TRBD1 is a possible D gene (6 bases). Trimming shortened V by 7 bases and J by 4 bases, and 12 bases separated the two germline ends. Per germline, CDR1 KGHDR and CDR2 SFDVKD. The length of the CDR3 is 13 residues. Written as DNA, the CDR3 is TGTGCCACCAGGGCAGGGGAGTTCACTGAAGCTTTCTTT. It yields the protein CATRAGEFTEAFF.

The chain recombines TRBV6-2 or TRBV6-3 with TRBJ2-5, with TRBD2 matching 10 bases. The CDR3 is 14 amino acids. J was trimmed by 2 bases and V by 6 bases; bases with no gene match: 3. Germline lookup yields CDR1 MNHEY and CDR2 SVGEGT. The CDR3 region has the DNA TGTGCCAGCAGCGGGGGACTAGCGCAAGAGACCCAGTACTTC. This translates into CASSGGLAQETQYF.

J is TRBJ1-2 and V is TRBV28, with D uncertain. The CDR3 loop spans 15 amino acids. In germline, CDR1 is MDHEN, CDR2 SYDVKM. V dropped 1 base and J dropped 0 bases, with 9 bases sitting between them. CDR3 DNA sequence: TGTGCCAGCAGTTTATTGGTCACTCCTAACTATGGCTACACCTTC. It encodes CASSLLVTPNYGYTF.

As for this clone: Sequence at one end of the junction differs from germline and may be a read error. The gene calls are TRBV11-3 and TRBJ2-7; 10 nucleotides align to TRBD1. Per germline, CDR1 SGHNT and CDR2 YENEEA. The CDR3 loop spans 14 amino acids. The CDR3 sequence: CANSPRQGAGEQYF. The CDR3 bases are TGTGCCAACAGCCCCCGACAGGGGGCGGGTGAGCAGTACTTC.

The rearrangement uses TRBV11-2 and TRBJ2-2; 7 bases agree with TRBD1. Germline lookup yields CDR1 SGHAT and CDR2 FQNNGV. This CDR3 comprises 16 residues. V dropped 5 bases and J dropped 2; count of bases not matched to a gene: 8. Here the CDR3 DNA reads TGTGCCAGCAGCCCTCGGACAGGAGCTAACACCGGGGAGCTGTTTTTT. This sequence encodes CASSPRTGANTGELFF. Filled out from reference TRBV11-2 and TRBJ2-2, the complete variable domain reads EAGVAQSPRYKIIEKRQSVAFWCNPISGHATLYWYQQILGQGPKLLIQFQNNGVVDDSQLPKDRFSAERLKGVDSTLKIQPAKLEDSAVYLCASSPRTGANTGELFFGEGSRLTVL.

This chain links TRBV25-1 with TRBJ1-2; TRBD1 agrees at 10 bases. The CDR3 consists of 15 residues. With V trimmed by 2 bases and J by 10 bases, 10 bases remained unmatched. Germline V gene sequence: CDR1 MGHDK, CDR2 SYGVNS. This CDR3 is CASSEPGTGVKPYTF. CDR3 nucleotide sequence: TGTGCCAGCAGTGAACCCGGGACAGGGGTAAAACCCTACACCTTC.

This clone was picked up one time. The CDR3, as DNA: TGTGCCAGCAGCTTGGCGAGGGAACGTGAAGCTTTCTTT. It yields the protein CASSLAREREAFF. The rearrangement joins TRBV5-4 to TRBJ1-1, with D unclear. The CDR3 has 13 amino acids. The germline V and J ends were trimmed by 0 bases and 7 bases, with 10 bases remaining between them. The germline V gene has CDR1 SGHNT and CDR2 YYREEE (reference sequence).

The chain employs TRBV6-5 and TRBJ1-3; D call uncertain. Trimming stripped 6 bases from V and 9 bases from J, with 15 bases between. The germline V gene has CDR1 MNHEY and CDR2 SVGAGI. The CDR3 extends over 13 amino acids. CDR3 amino acids: CASRDTAQATIYF. Here the CDR3 DNA reads TGTGCCAGCAGGGATACAGCCCAGGCCACCATATATTTT.

In the case of this clone: An end of the junction differs from the germline gene, which may be a read error. The V call is TRBV6-5, the J call TRBJ1-3, with D hard to call. CDR1 MNHEY and CDR2 SVGAGI come from the germline V gene. The length of the CDR3 is 15 residues. In DNA, the CDR3 is TGTGCCAGCAGCTACTCTTCGGGGTCTGGAAACACCATATATTTT. Translation gives CASSYSSGSGNTIYF.

The chain joins TRBV6-4 to TRBJ1-5; D might be TRBD1 (5 bases). CDR3 size: 13 residues. The V gene's germline CDR1 is MRHNA and CDR2 SNTAGT. With 7 bases removed from V and 11 bases from J, the gap between germline ends came to 18 bases. In nucleotides, the CDR3 is TGTGCCAGCATCCCGGGGGTAAAATCAGCCCAGCATTTT. Translated, it gives CASIPGVKSAQHF.

The chain carries TRBV27 and TRBJ2-3; no definite D call. V lost 5 bases and J 0 bases, leaving 12 bases between the germline ends. The length of the CDR3 is 15 residues. CDR1 MNHEY and CDR2 SMNVEV come from the germline V gene (reference sequence). This CDR3 is CASSILVSSTDTQYF. The CDR3 nucleotides read TGTGCCAGCAGTATTCTAGTGTCTAGCACAGATACGCAGTATTTT.

The chain joins TRBV6-5 to TRBJ2-1; 14 bases agree with TRBD2. Unmatched junction bases numbered 3, after V lost 4 bases and J lost 4 bases. The CDR3 spans 16 residues. CDR1 and CDR2 from the germline V gene are MNHEY and SVGAGI. For the CDR3, the DNA is TGTGCCAGCAGTTGGACTAGCGGGAGGACTTACAATGAGCAGTTCTTC. This sequence encodes CASSWTSGRTYNEQFF.

The gene calls are TRBV29-1 and TRBJ2-3; TRBD2 agrees at 7 bases. With 0 bases clipped from V and 2 bases from J, the junction kept 14 bases outside the gene matches. The CDR3 is 18 amino acids. CDR1 and CDR2 from the germline V gene are SQVTM and ANQGSEA. The CDR3 nucleotides are TGCAGCGTTGAAGATGGCTGGGAGGGTGAAGGGGTCACAGATACGCAGTATTTT. Its translation is CSVEDGWEGEGVTDTQYF.

The gene calls are TRBV27 and TRBJ2-7, with D hard to call. This CDR3 spans 16 amino acids. The V and J ends lost 0 bases and 2 bases respectively, with 14 bases between them. The germline V gene has CDR1 MNHEY and CDR2 SMNVEV (reference sequence). The CDR3 sequence: CASSLSAGPRPYEQYF. The DNA of the CDR3 is TGTGCCAGCAGTTTATCGGCAGGCCCCAGGCCCTACGAGCAGTACTTC.

The chain couples TRBV4-1 to TRBJ2-5; no definite D call. The CDR3 has 14 residues. Germline values: CDR1 MGHRA, CDR2 YSYEKL. V was shortened by 0 bases and J by 6 bases, with 11 bases between the two germline ends. Here the CDR3 DNA reads TGCGCCAGCAGCCAAGATTTTCCTCTTCAGACCCAGTACTTC. Translation gives CASSQDFPLQTQYF.

The chain combines TRBV7-6 with TRBJ1-2; perhaps TRBD1 as D (6 bases). Germline V gene lookup returns CDR1 SGHVS and CDR2 FNYEAQ. This CDR3 spans 13 amino acids. Trimming removed 5 bases at V and 4 bases at J, with 11 bases between. CDR3 protein: CASSDRRLYGYTF. CDR3 bases: TGTGCCAGCAGCGACAGGAGGCTCTATGGCTACACCTTC. Drawing the rest from reference TRBV7-6 and TRBJ1-2, the complete variable domain is GAGVSQSPRYKVTKRGQDVALRCDPISGHVSLYWYRQALGQGPEFLTYFNYEAQQDKSGLPNDRFSAERPEGSISTLTIQRTEQRDSAMYRCASSDRRLYGYTFGSGTRLTVV.

This sequence joins TRBV28 and TRBJ2-7; 8 bases match TRBD1. After removal of 6 bases from V and 3 bases from J, the junction contained 13 bases not matched to a gene. Germline V lookup: CDR1 MDHEN, CDR2 SYDVKM. The CDR3 extends over 16 amino acids. The DNA for the CDR3 is TGTGCCAGCAGGAAGGCCGGGACAGGAGGTTTCTACGAGCAGTACTTC. Protein sequence: CASRKAGTGGFYEQYF.

The V and J genes are TRBV2 and TRBJ1-6; 7 bases align to TRBD1. Germline CDR1 is SNHLY and CDR2 is FYNNEI. V trimming: 8 bases; J trimming: 0 bases; junction bases outside the gene matches: 7. CDR3 length: 16 residues. The CDR3 here is CASGGQLSSYNSPLHF. CDR3 DNA: TGTGCCAGCGGGGGACAGTTAAGCTCCTATAATTCACCCCTCCACTTT.

This chain connects TRBV4-1 to TRBJ2-7; D call uncertain. The CDR3 is 15 residues long. Germline-derived CDR1 and CDR2 are MGHRA and YSYEKL. V was pared by 1 base and J by 2 bases, with 12 bases between. CDR3 in amino acids: CASSQVVTSAYEQYF. The CDR3 region has the DNA TGCGCCAGCAGCCAAGTCGTAACGTCAGCCTACGAGCAGTACTTC.

This rearrangement joins TRBV9 to TRBJ2-7; 9 bases fit TRBD1. The CDR3 sequence is 15 residues long. The germline CDR1 and CDR2 sequences are SGDLS and YYNGEE. Unmatched junction bases numbered 10, after V lost 4 bases and J lost 5 bases. CDR3 region: CASSPWDRVSDEQYF. The CDR3 bases are TGTGCCAGCAGCCCCTGGGACAGGGTTTCTGACGAGCAGTACTTC.

This chain joins TRBV11-2 and TRBJ2-3; 13 nucleotides agree with TRBD2. Unmatched junction bases numbered 5, after V lost 5 bases and J lost 0 bases. Germline CDR1 reads SGHAT; CDR2 reads FQNNGV. The CDR3 sequence is 17 residues long. In nucleotides, the CDR3 is TGTGCCAGCAGCCGGACTAGCGGGGGAGGAAGCACAGATACGCAGTATTTT. Protein product: CASSRTSGGGSTDTQYF.

The genes are TRBV12-3 or TRBV12-4 and TRBJ1-1; a possible D gene is TRBD1 (5 bases). The V gene lost 3 bases and the J gene lost 7 bases, with 9 bases spanning the gap. The CDR3 extends over 12 amino acids. The CDR3 region is CASSFPGREAFF. In DNA, the CDR3 is TGTGCCAGCAGTTTTCCAGGGCGTGAAGCTTTCTTT.